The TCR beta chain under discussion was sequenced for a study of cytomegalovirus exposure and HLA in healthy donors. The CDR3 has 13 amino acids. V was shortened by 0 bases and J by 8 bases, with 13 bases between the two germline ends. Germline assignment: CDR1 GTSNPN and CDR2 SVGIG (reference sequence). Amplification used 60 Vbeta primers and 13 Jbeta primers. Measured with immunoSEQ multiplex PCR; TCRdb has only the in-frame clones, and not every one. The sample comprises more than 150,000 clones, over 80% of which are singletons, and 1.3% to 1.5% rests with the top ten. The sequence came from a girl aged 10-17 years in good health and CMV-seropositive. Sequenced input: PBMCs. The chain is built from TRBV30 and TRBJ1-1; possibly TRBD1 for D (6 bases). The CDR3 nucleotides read TGTGCCTGGAGTGTATTACAGGGTGGAGAAGCTTTCTTT. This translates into CAWSVLQGGEAFF.